The 2 T cell receptor beta chains in this list originate from one sample, sequenced in a study of blood T cell repertoires in COVID-19. This table comes from immunoSEQ multiplex PCR, and its TCRdb copy is limited to in-frame clones, with some not included. This table has over 140,000 clones, 60% to 80% appearing once. Sequenced input: peripheral blood. The receptors originated from a woman aged 50 to 60 with active or convalescent COVID-19.

V is TRBV19 and J is TRBJ1-5, with D tentatively TRBD1 (6 bases). CDR3 length: 16 residues. Looked up from germline, CDR1 is LNHDA and CDR2 is SQIVND (reference sequence). The V end was cut by 4 bases, the J end by 4 bases, with 17 bases between. In nucleotides, the CDR3 is TGTGCCAGTAGTACCATCCCGGGACAAAGAAATCAGCCCCAGCATTTT. This translates into CASSTIPGQRNQPQHF.

This clone was counted once. The rearrangement joins TRBV5-1 to TRBJ2-6; D gene uncertain. This CDR3 has 16 amino acids. V dropped 0 bases and J dropped 0 bases, with 7 bases sitting between them. Germline CDR1 is SGHRS and CDR2 is YFSETQ. CDR3 in DNA: TGCGCCAGCAGCTTGGTGTCCAACTCTGGGGCCAACGTCCTGACTTTC. Translation gives CASSLVSNSGANVLTF. Filled out from reference TRBV5-1 and TRBJ2-6, the complete variable domain reads KAGVTQTPRYLIKTRGQQVTLSCSPISGHRSVSWYQQTPGQGLQFLFEYFSETQRNKGNFPGRFSGRQFSNSRSEMNVSTLELGDSALYLCASSLVSNSGANVLTFGAGSRLTVL.